The rows below give T cell receptor beta chains drawn from one sample of a study of CD4+ T cells in melanoma. Data came from immunoSEQ multiplex PCR; TCRdb stores just in-frame clones and leaves some out. This table has about 110,000 clones, about 92% appearing once. The sequencing sample was made of peripheral blood. These receptors originate from a human donor with melanoma. The CDR3 runs from the conserved cysteine through the conserved F or W. The D gene is left open where the match is weak. Only part of the rows carry a size: once, few, many, or a class if the clone is expanded.

V: TRBV19
J: TRBJ2-7
D: -
size: -
length: 15
CDR3: CASSGPGGNSYEQYF
DNA: TGTGCCAGTAGTGGGCCGGGCGGAAACTCCTACGAGCAGTACTTC

V: TRBV6-1
J: TRBJ1-2
D: TRBD1
size: -
length: 13
CDR3: CASKTGVNYGYTF
DNA: TGTGCCAGCAAGACAGGGGTAAACTATGGCTACACCTTC

V: TRBV5-1
J: TRBJ2-5
D: TRBD2
size: -
length: 15
CDR3: CASSVRLAGQETQYF
DNA: TGCGCCAGCAGCGTTAGACTAGCGGGTCAAGAGACCCAGTACTTC

V: TRBV11-3
J: TRBJ2-7
D: TRBD1
size: -
length: 13
CDR3: CASSMGQNYEQYF
DNA: TGTGCCAGCAGCATGGGACAGAACTACGAGCAGTACTTC

V: TRBV21-1
J: TRBJ2-3
D: -
size: -
length: 18
CDR3: CASSRSLADSSSTDTQYF
DNA: TGTGCCAGCAGCAGGAGTCTAGCGGATAGCTCTAGCACAGATACGCAGTATTTT

V: TRBV5-1
J: TRBJ2-2
D: -
size: -
length: 16
CDR3: CASSSRREANTGELFF
DNA: TGCGCCAGCAGCTCACGAAGGGAAGCGAACACCGGGGAGCTGTTTTTT

V: TRBV6-1
J: TRBJ2-2
D: -
size: -
length: 16
CDR3: CASSEGVVLGSGELFF
DNA: TGTGCCAGCAGCGAAGGGGTAGTTTTGGGTAGCGGGGAGCTGTTTTTT

V: TRBV7-2
J: TRBJ2-1
D: -
size: -
length: 14
CDR3: CASSLDAAYNEQFF
DNA: TGTGCCAGCAGCTTAGATGCAGCCTACAATGAGCAGTTCTTC

V: TRBV29-1
J: TRBJ1-5
D: -
size: -
length: 12
CDR3: CSAKRGDQPQHF
DNA: TGCAGCGCTAAGAGAGGGGATCAGCCCCAGCATTTT

V: TRBV11-3
J: TRBJ2-3
D: TRBD1
size: -
length: 14
CDR3: CASSPGTGTDTQYF
DNA: TGTGCCAGCAGTCCCGGGACAGGCACAGATACGCAGTATTTT

V: TRBV7-8
J: TRBJ2-1
D: TRBD1
size: once
length: 15
CDR3: CASSPSGGSYNEQFF
DNA: TGTGCCAGCAGCCCATCAGGGGGCTCCTACAATGAGCAGTTCTTC

V: TRBV19
J: TRBJ1-2
D: TRBD1
size: -
length: 14
CDR3: CASSPGQDFYGYTF
DNA: TGTGCCAGTAGTCCCGGACAGGATTTCTATGGCTACACCTTC

V: TRBV5-1
J: TRBJ1-5
D: -
size: -
length: 13
CDR3: CASSLDINQPQHF
DNA: TGCGCCAGCAGCTTGGACATCAATCAGCCCCAGCATTTT

V: TRBV9
J: TRBJ2-7
D: TRBD2
size: -
length: 16
CDR3: CASNPGGGGDTYEQYF
DNA: TGTGCCAGCAACCCAGGTGGGGGGGGAGATACCTACGAGCAGTACTTC

V: TRBV7-9
J: TRBJ2-5
D: -
size: -
length: 14
CDR3: CASSSGHIQETQYF
DNA: TGTGCCAGCAGCTCCGGACACATACAAGAGACCCAGTACTTC

V: TRBV10-3
J: TRBJ1-1
D: -
size: -
length: 14
CDR3: CAISNYQDNTEAFF
DNA: TGTGCCATCAGCAATTACCAAGATAACACTGAAGCTTTCTTT

V: TRBV14
J: TRBJ2-7
D: -
size: -
length: 16
CDR3: CASSPRYAGSGYEQYF
DNA: TGTGCCAGCAGCCCGAGGTACGCGGGATCGGGGTACGAGCAGTACTTC

V: TRBV7-3
J: TRBJ2-1
D: TRBD1
size: -
length: 16
CDR3: CASSPRGGTGNNEQFF
DNA: TGTGCCAGCAGCCCCCGTGGGGGGACAGGGAACAATGAGCAGTTCTTC

V: TRBV5-4
J: TRBJ2-1
D: -
size: -
length: 13
CDR3: CASSKMETVVQFF
DNA: TGTGCCAGCAGTAAGATGGAGACGGTAGTGCAGTTCTTC

V: TRBV11-2
J: TRBJ1-3
D: -
size: -
length: 13
CDR3: CASSFRAGNTIYF
DNA: TGTGCCAGCAGCTTTAGGGCTGGAAACACCATATATTTT

V: TRBV2
J: TRBJ1-2
D: -
size: -
length: 13
CDR3: CASIPDGDYGYTF
DNA: TGTGCCAGCATTCCGGACGGGGACTATGGCTACACCTTC

V: TRBV11-2
J: TRBJ2-7
D: -
size: -
length: 12
CDR3: CASSLAWYEQYF
DNA: TGTGCCAGCAGCTTAGCGTGGTACGAGCAGTACTTC

V: TRBV4-3
J: TRBJ2-2
D: -
size: -
length: 13
CDR3: CASSDRWGRELFF
DNA: TGCGCCAGCAGCGACCGGTGGGGCCGGGAGCTGTTTTTT

V: TRBV28
J: TRBJ1-1
D: -
size: -
length: 15
CDR3: CASSPRFRVNTEAFF
DNA: TGTGCCAGCAGTCCTCGCTTCCGGGTGAACACTGAAGCTTTCTTT

V: TRBV6-1
J: TRBJ2-3
D: -
size: -
length: 11
CDR3: CASPSLDTQYF
DNA: TGTGCCAGCCCGTCACTAGATACGCAGTATTTT

V: TRBV2
J: TRBJ2-3
D: TRBD2
size: once
length: 14
CDR3: CASRRLARTDTQYF
DNA: TGTGCCAGCAGGCGACTAGCGCGCACAGATACGCAGTATTTT

V: TRBV28
J: TRBJ1-5
D: -
size: -
length: 15
CDR3: CASSLIRYSNQPQHF
DNA: TGTGCCAGCAGTTTAATAAGATATAGCAATCAGCCCCAGCATTTT

V: TRBV28
J: TRBJ1-5
D: TRBD1
size: -
length: 15
CDR3: CASSPGTGMIQPQHF
DNA: TGTGCCAGCAGTCCCGGGACAGGGATGATTCAGCCCCAGCATTTT

V: TRBV4-1
J: TRBJ2-3
D: -
size: -
length: 14
CDR3: CASSTRTSTDTQYF
DNA: TGCGCCAGCAGCACCCGGACTAGCACAGATACGCAGTATTTT

V: TRBV7-2
J: TRBJ2-2
D: -
size: -
length: 16
CDR3: CASRSGLGYNTGELFF
DNA: TGTGCCAGCAGGTCGGGTCTAGGATATAACACCGGGGAGCTGTTTTTT

V: TRBV29-1
J: TRBJ2-7
D: -
size: -
length: 13
CDR3: CSVEDRGGHEQYF
DNA: TGCAGCGTTGAAGATCGGGGTGGCCACGAGCAGTACTTC

V: TRBV11-2
J: TRBJ1-2
D: -
size: -
length: 12
CDR3: CASSLVRGGYTF
DNA: TGTGCCAGCAGCTTAGTCAGGGGCGGCTACACCTTC

V: TRBV4-1
J: TRBJ2-1
D: -
size: -
length: 19
CDR3: CASSRYPEVGAFSYNEQFF
DNA: TGCGCCAGCAGCCGGTACCCAGAAGTTGGGGCATTCTCCTACAATGAGCAGTTCTTC

V: TRBV7-9
J: TRBJ2-1
D: TRBD1
size: -
length: 14
CDR3: CASSLWDRDNEQFF
DNA: TGTGCCAGCAGCTTATGGGACAGGGACAATGAGCAGTTCTTC

V: TRBV5-5
J: TRBJ1-5
D: -
size: -
length: 17
CDR3: CASSLATGIYSNQPQHF
DNA: TGTGCCAGCAGCTTAGCTACAGGGATCTATAGCAATCAGCCCCAGCATTTT

V: TRBV5-1
J: TRBJ2-7
D: -
size: -
length: 15
CDR3: CASSLRVTRVYEQYF
DNA: TGCGCCAGCAGCTTAAGGGTGACACGGGTCTACGAGCAGTACTTC

V: TRBV14
J: TRBJ1-2
D: -
size: -
length: 15
CDR3: CASSQDVWDGYGYTF
DNA: TGTGCCAGCAGCCAAGATGTTTGGGACGGCTATGGCTACACCTTC

V: TRBV6-1
J: TRBJ2-3
D: TRBD2
size: -
length: 15
CDR3: CASSVTSGSTDTQYF
DNA: TGTGCCAGCAGTGTAACTAGCGGTAGCACAGATACGCAGTATTTT

V: TRBV2
J: TRBJ1-1
D: TRBD1
size: -
length: 13
CDR3: CASSGTGGIGAFF
DNA: TGTGCCAGCAGTGGGACAGGGGGCATAGGAGCTTTCTTT

V: TRBV27
J: TRBJ2-7
D: -
size: -
length: 13
CDR3: CASSSGTPYEQYF
DNA: TGTGCCAGCAGTTCCGGGACACCCTACGAGCAGTACTTC

V: TRBV29-1
J: TRBJ1-3
D: -
size: -
length: 14
CDR3: CSVEDVTAGNTIYF
DNA: TGCAGCGTTGAAGACGTGACAGCAGGAAACACCATATATTTT

V: TRBV5-1
J: TRBJ1-2
D: -
size: -
length: 15
CDR3: CASSLGPGENYGYTF
DNA: TGCGCCAGCAGCTTGGGACCCGGGGAAAACTATGGCTACACCTTC

V: TRBV5-6
J: TRBJ1-6
D: TRBD1
size: -
length: 15
CDR3: CASKSLQTGDSPLHF
DNA: TGTGCCAGCAAGTCCCTCCAGACAGGGGATTCACCCCTCCACTTT

V: TRBV7-3
J: TRBJ2-3
D: TRBD2
size: -
length: 16
CDR3: CASSLGLAGGTDTQYF
DNA: TGTGCCAGCAGCTTAGGCCTAGCGGGGGGCACAGATACGCAGTATTTT